This T cell receptor beta chain was documented in a study of spatial heterogeneity in lung cancer (dated by TCRdb to between 2017 and 2020). Some background on the complete study: The donors were approximately 70 patients from the lung TRACERx cohort who had early-stage, untreated non-small cell lung cancer. TCR repertoire features were related to nonsynonymous mutation counts determined by whole-exome sequencing of tumor tissue. Beta-chain transcripts were consistently detected in greater numbers than alpha-chain transcripts, which likely reflected higher beta-chain transcript abundance. At surgery, both alpha and beta chains were TCR-sequenced in 200 to 250 tumor regions, about 64 matched nontumor lung samples and a few dozen PBMC samples. Follow-up PBMC samples were sequenced whenever available, with a median time to follow-up of approximately 25 months after resection. In the raw uncorrected reads, each unique combination of TCR and UMI appeared more than ten times on average. TCR alpha and beta repertoires were quantitatively compared across multiple tumor regions, matched nontumor lung and blood in non-small cell lung cancer. The investigation overall reported the following: Comparisons of baseline and follow-up blood repertoires included only 14 patients. Additional single-cell paired TCR alpha and beta sequencing was considered necessary to confirm, at a functional level, the hypothesis that regional TCRs recognize regional mutations. Ubiquitous expanded tumor TCRs showed up in blood more often at tumor resection than at routine follow-up.

The table lists this clonotype with many counts. Its antigen specificity is not known. No quality values exist for individual bases; no much larger clone is one base distant. The library was generated by 5' RACE. The sequencer was a NextSeq 500. The TCR library protocol attached a unique molecular identifier to each TCR cDNA molecule to allow correction of PCR and sequencing errors. In the paper's pipeline: Decombinator tools were used for TCR identification, UMI-based error correction and CDR3 extraction. Expanded TCRs were defined as those above a frequency of 2 per 1,000, corresponding to the top 1% of the tumor frequency distribution. Each repertoire was subsampled 100 times to 5,000 TCRs, after which Renyi diversity was computed with the R vegan package. CDR3 similarity networks were built from amino acid triplet string-kernel similarity, connecting CDR3s with pairwise similarity above 0.82. TCRdb cleaned the public reads at Q25 with fastp, built clones with MiXCR and kept in-frame beta chains. A single entry per CDR3 protein holds the most common genes and DNA from its merged rows. The V and J calls reflect TCRdb's pipeline rather than the authors' work. The sample table lists 20,000 to 30,000 distinct CDR3 sequences, approximately 5.6% of them with a count of one. The leading ten clones occupy 20% to 25% of the sample.

The germline V gene yields MGHDK for CDR1 and SYGVNS for CDR2. The cysteine opens and the phenylalanine closes a CDR3 of 14 amino acids. CDR3 DNA only is kept here, 42 bases in frame from base 1. Trimming removed 5 bases from V and 9 bases from J, leaving 18 bases between the germline ends. The sample's time point label, decoded: blood at routine non-recurrence follow-up after resection. TCR sequencing used whole RNA extracted from tumor and nontumor lung tissue, or from cryopreserved PBMC samples, without cell sorting. Patients were selected for TCR sequencing only if sufficient RNA was available from at least two tumor regions.

The TCR was taken from a male donor with early-stage non-small cell lung cancer. Recombination linked TRBV25-1 to TRBJ2-3; no D gene is confidently identified. The material sequenced was PBMCs, taken at follow-up. The CDR3 loop reads CASSSAPIDRTQYF. In nucleotide form, the sequence is TGTGCCAGCAGTTCGGCCCCGATCGATCGGACGCAGTATTTT.